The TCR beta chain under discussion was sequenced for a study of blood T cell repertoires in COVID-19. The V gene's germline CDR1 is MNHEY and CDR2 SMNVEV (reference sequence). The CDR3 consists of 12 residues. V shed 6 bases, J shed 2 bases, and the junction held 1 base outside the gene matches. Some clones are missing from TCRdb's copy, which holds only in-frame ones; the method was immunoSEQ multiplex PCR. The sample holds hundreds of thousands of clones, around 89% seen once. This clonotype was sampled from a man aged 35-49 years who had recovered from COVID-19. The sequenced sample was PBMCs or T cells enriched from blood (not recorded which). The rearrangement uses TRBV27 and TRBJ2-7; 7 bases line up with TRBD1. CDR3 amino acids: CASRRGPYEQYF. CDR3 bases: TGTGCCAGCAGAAGGGGGCCCTACGAGCAGTACTTC.